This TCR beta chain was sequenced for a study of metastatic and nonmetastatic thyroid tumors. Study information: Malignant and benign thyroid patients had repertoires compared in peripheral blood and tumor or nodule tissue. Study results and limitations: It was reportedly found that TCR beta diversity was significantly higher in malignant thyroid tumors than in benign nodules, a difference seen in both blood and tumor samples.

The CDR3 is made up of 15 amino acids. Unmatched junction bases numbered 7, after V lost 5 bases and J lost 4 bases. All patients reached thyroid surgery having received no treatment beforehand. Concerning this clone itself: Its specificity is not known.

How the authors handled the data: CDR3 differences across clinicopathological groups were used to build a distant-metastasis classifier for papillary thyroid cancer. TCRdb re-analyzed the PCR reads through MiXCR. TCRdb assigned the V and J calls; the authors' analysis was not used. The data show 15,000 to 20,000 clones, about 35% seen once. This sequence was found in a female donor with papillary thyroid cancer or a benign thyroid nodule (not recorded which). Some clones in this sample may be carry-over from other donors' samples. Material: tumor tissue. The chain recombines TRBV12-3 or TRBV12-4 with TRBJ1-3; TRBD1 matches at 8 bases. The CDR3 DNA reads TGTGCCAGCAGTAAACCCTGGACAGGGGGAAACACCATATATTTT. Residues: CASSKPWTGGNTIYF.